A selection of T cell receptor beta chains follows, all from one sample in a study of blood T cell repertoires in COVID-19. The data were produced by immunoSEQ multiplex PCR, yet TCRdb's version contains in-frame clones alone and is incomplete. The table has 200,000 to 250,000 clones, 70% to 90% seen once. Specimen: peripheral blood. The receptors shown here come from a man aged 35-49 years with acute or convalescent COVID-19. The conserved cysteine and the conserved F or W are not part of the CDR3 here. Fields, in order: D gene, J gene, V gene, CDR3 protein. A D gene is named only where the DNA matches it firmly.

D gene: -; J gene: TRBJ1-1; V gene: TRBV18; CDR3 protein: ASSPVAPGGTEAF
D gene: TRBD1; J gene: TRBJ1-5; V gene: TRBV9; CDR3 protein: ASSVEGGSQPQH
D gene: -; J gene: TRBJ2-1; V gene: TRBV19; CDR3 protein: ASSMLSGGHYNEQF
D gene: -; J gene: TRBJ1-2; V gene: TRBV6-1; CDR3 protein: ASSEASSVYGYT
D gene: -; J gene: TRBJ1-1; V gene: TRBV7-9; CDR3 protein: ASSLREGVDTEAF
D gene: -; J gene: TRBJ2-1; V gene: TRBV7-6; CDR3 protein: ASSSPYEQF
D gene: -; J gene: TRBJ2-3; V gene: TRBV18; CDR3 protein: ASSPRTGRDTQY
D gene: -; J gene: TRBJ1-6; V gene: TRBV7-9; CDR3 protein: ASSRLRDTGFNSPLH
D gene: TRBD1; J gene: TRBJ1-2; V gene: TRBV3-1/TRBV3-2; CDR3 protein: ASSQVGQGDGYT
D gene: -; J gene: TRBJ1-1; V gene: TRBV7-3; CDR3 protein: ASSLSIGSTEAF
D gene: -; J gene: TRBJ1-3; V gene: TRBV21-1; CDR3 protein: ASNPTNGAGGPWYSGNTIY
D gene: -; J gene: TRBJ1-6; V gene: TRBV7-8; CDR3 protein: ASTPPGNSPLH
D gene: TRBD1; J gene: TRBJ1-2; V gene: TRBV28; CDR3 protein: ASRRGQGISGYT
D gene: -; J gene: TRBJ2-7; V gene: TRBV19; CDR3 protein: ASSSGAYEQY